Shown below are 15 T cell receptor beta chains from a single sample sequenced in a study of cytomegalovirus exposure and HLA in healthy donors. In the PCR, 60 Vbeta and 13 Jbeta primers were used. TCRdb's table, derived via immunoSEQ multiplex PCR, lists solely in-frame clones and lacks some. The repertoire holds roughly 100,000 clones, with under 85% as singletons. The source material was PBMCs. These receptors all come from a man aged 25-40 years in good health and CMV-seronegative.

This sequence joins TRBV14 and TRBJ2-1; possibly TRBD1 for D (5 bases). This CDR3 region has 13 residues. Germline V CDR1 and CDR2: SGHDN, FVKESK. Between the trimmed V and J ends, which lost 0 bases and 13 bases, there was a span of 13 bases. The CDR3 sequence: CASSQDRVVGQFF. The DNA for the CDR3 is TGTGCCAGCAGCCAAGACAGGGTGGTTGGTCAGTTCTTC.

Concerning this clone: Germline is not matched at one junction end, which may reflect a read error. The J gene is TRBJ2-3, the V gene TRBV19; D remains unclear. The CDR3 extends over 14 amino acids. CDR1 is LNHDA and CDR2 is SQIVND in the germline V gene (reference sequence). CDR3 sequence: CASSLERGPDTQYF. DNA for the CDR3: TGTGCCAGTAGTCTAGAGAGAGGTCCAGATACGCAGTATTTT.

The V and J genes are TRBV28 and TRBJ2-3, with 9 bases lining up with TRBD2. Germline trimming cut 8 bases from V and 6 bases from J; bases unmatched to any gene: 12. The germline gives CDR1 MDHEN, CDR2 SYDVKM. This CDR3 comprises 15 residues. CDR3 protein: CASWRGGGRADTQYF. CDR3 sequence (DNA): TGTGCCAGCTGGCGAGGTGGCGGGAGGGCGGATACGCAGTATTTT.

This chain links TRBV14 with TRBJ2-4; 7 bases match TRBD1. Germline assignment: CDR1 SGHDN and CDR2 FVKESK. The CDR3 is 13 amino acids. V was clipped by 5 bases and J by 7 bases; unmatched bases: 5. This chain's CDR3 is CASSGATGNIQYF. The CDR3 DNA sequence: TGTGCCAGCAGCGGGGCGACAGGGAACATTCAGTACTTC.

This rearrangement joins TRBV30 to TRBJ1-4; weak D call: TRBD1 (6 bases). The germline V and J ends were trimmed by 4 bases and 5 bases, with 17 bases remaining between them. From germline, CDR1 is GTSNPN and CDR2 SVGIG (reference sequence). This CDR3 contains 15 residues. Written as DNA, the CDR3 is TGTGCCTGGACTACAGGGCTTTCTGGGAATGAAAAACTGTTTTTT. This encodes CAWTTGLSGNEKLFF.

This chain joins TRBV19 and TRBJ1-2; D is unclear. The CDR3 loop spans 14 amino acids. V dropped 6 bases and J dropped 7 bases, with 18 bases sitting between them. Looked up from germline, CDR1 is LNHDA and CDR2 is SQIVND (reference sequence). The CDR3 region has the DNA TGTGCCAGTAGGATAACTCGGGGATTGAGTGGCTACACCTTC. Protein sequence: CASRITRGLSGYTF.

CDR3 protein: CASSPFLTGDSGNTIYF. For the CDR3, the DNA is TGTGCCAGCAGCCCATTCCTCACGGGGGATTCTGGAAACACCATATATTTT. The chain employs TRBV11-2 and TRBJ1-3, with D maybe TRBD1 (5 bases). V was shortened by 5 bases and J by 1 base, with 18 bases between the two germline ends. The CDR3 is 17 residues long. Germline CDR1 reads SGHAT; CDR2 reads FQNNGV.

V gene TRBV6-6 combines with J gene TRBJ2-7; 7 bases fit TRBD2. CDR1 MNHNY and CDR2 SVGAGI come from the germline V gene (reference sequence). Trimming removed 5 bases from V and 0 bases from J; junction bases left unmatched: 4. CDR3 size: 14 residues. This CDR3 reads CASSRPGGSYEQYF. DNA for the CDR3: TGTGCCAGCAGTCGACCGGGGGGCTCCTACGAGCAGTACTTC.

In nucleotides, the CDR3 is TGTGCCAGCTCACCGGAACTAGCGGGGGAGAACAATGAGCAGTTCTTC. Amino acids: CASSPELAGENNEQFF. The V and J genes are TRBV18 and TRBJ2-1, with 11 bases identical to TRBD2. The CDR3 runs to 16 residues. V shed 3 bases and J 5 bases; nucleotides not matched to a gene: 6. CDR1 is KGHSH, CDR2 LQKENI, per germline.

This clone was picked up one time. The V and J genes are TRBV7-9 and TRBJ1-2, with no clear D. The CDR3 is 16 residues long. V lost 3 bases to trimming and J lost 7 bases, with 21 bases between them. Per the germline V gene, CDR1 is SEHNR and CDR2 is FQNEAQ (reference sequence). The CDR3 DNA follows: TGTGCCAGCAGCTTCCCGGGATGGGTCATGGTGTCTGGCTACACCTTC. Amino acids: CASSFPGWVMVSGYTF.

The chain uses TRBV19 and TRBJ1-2; D not resolved. This CDR3 comprises 14 residues. With 1 base removed from V and 0 bases from J, the gap between germline ends came to 6 bases. Germline V gene sequence: CDR1 LNHDA, CDR2 SQIVND (reference sequence). The CDR3 region has the DNA TGTGCCAGTAGTATAGGCACAGCTAACTATGGCTACACCTTC. It specifies CASSIGTANYGYTF. Together with reference TRBV19 and TRBJ1-2, the CDR3 gives the full variable domain: DGGITQSPKYLFRKEGQNVTLSCEQNLNHDAMYWYRQDPGQGLRLIYYSQIVNDFQKGDIAEGYSVSREKKESFPLTVTSAQKNPTAFYLCASSIGTANYGYTFGSGTRLTVV.

This chain links TRBV5-1 with TRBJ1-1; D is possibly TRBD1 (5 bases). The length of the CDR3 is 14 residues. V lost 7 bases, J lost 2 bases, and 15 bases lay in between. The germline CDR1 and CDR2 sequences are SGHRS and YFSETQ. The CDR3 sequence: CASGFDSGNTEAFF. CDR3 coding DNA: TGCGCCAGCGGGTTTGACAGTGGTAACACTGAAGCTTTCTTT.

This clone was seen a handful of times. The chain couples TRBV14 to TRBJ2-3, with 12 bases fitting TRBD2. Germline lookup yields CDR1 SGHDN and CDR2 FVKESK. The trim removed 1 base at V and 2 bases at J, leaving 22 bases unmatched. The CDR3 consists of 23 residues. CDR3 protein: CASSQVLAGGPCRRLPDTDTQYF. CDR3 nucleotides: TGTGCCAGCAGCCAAGTTCTAGCGGGAGGGCCTTGTAGGCGGCTCCCGGACACAGATACGCAGTATTTT.

This rearrangement joins TRBV9 to TRBJ2-7; D not resolved. There are 13 residues in the CDR3. Trimming cost V 3 bases and J 1 base, with 8 bases left between them. Germline CDR1 is SGDLS and CDR2 is YYNGEE. This CDR3 is CASSERPSYEQYF. The CDR3 nucleotides are TGTGCCAGCAGCGAGCGACCTTCCTACGAGCAGTACTTC. Variable domain in full (rest from reference TRBV9 and TRBJ2-7): DSGVTQTPKHLITATGQRVTLRCSPRSGDLSVYWYQQSLDQGLQFLIQYYNGEERAKGNILERFSAQQFPDLHSELNLSSLELGDSALYFCASSERPSYEQYFGPGTRLTVT.

The V call is TRBV19, the J call TRBJ2-7; D not certain. Germline lookup yields CDR1 LNHDA and CDR2 SQIVND (reference sequence). The CDR3 runs to 14 residues. The V and J ends lost 4 bases and 2 bases respectively, with 12 bases between them. The DNA for the CDR3 is TGTGCCAGTAGTAGTGACTCCGCAACCTACGAGCAGTACTTC. Amino acid sequence: CASSSDSATYEQYF.